This is a list of T cell receptor beta chains from one sample in a study of identical twins. TCRdb reprocessed the 5' RACE reads via MiXCR and lists one record per CDR3 protein. The data hold approximately 280,000 distinct CDR3 sequences, with around 8.8% observed a single time. These same data were also listed under a study on yellow fever vaccine responses in identical twins.

The specimen was memory (CD45RO+) T cells sorted from blood. Receptor source: a woman aged 18 to 35 in good health. The CDR3 runs from the conserved cysteine through the conserved F or W. D genes are given only for firm matches. A row's size may be missing; if present it is once, few, many or a size class.

J gene,D gene,V gene,clone size,CDR3 DNA,CDR3 protein
TRBJ1-1,TRBD1,TRBV6-1,-,TGTGCCAGCAGCACCCTCGACAGGGTGTACACTGAAGCTTTCTTT,CASSTLDRVYTEAFF
TRBJ2-5,-,TRBV7-6,few,TGTGCCAGCAGCTTAGCGGTGTCTAGCCTCCAGACCCAGTACTTC,CASSLAVSSLQTQYF
TRBJ2-7,-,TRBV28,few,TGTGCCAGCACCTTTTCAGGGGAATCCTACGAGCAGTACTTC,CASTFSGESYEQYF
TRBJ1-2,-,TRBV6-1,many,TGTGCCAGCAGTGAAGCACGGTGGGGGAATGGCTACACCTTC,CASSEARWGNGYTF
TRBJ2-7,-,TRBV15,few,TGTGCCACCAGCGGGGGGTCAGGGTTTTCGTACGAGCAGTACTTC,CATSGGSGFSYEQYF
TRBJ1-2,TRBD1,TRBV2,-,TGTGCCAGCACCCAGACAGGGTCTACCTCTAGCGGCTACACCTTC,CASTQTGSTSSGYTF
TRBJ2-2,-,TRBV10-3,-,TGTGCCATCAGTGAGTCGTTGGGCACCGGGGAGCTGTTTTTT,CAISESLGTGELFF
TRBJ2-1,-,TRBV7-9,many,TGTGCCAGCAGCTTAACAGTCCAAGAGCAGTTCTTC,CASSLTVQEQFF
TRBJ2-4,TRBD2,TRBV6-1,-,TGTGCCAGCAGGGGAACGGGCGGGAGGGAAGGTATCATTCAGTACTTC,CASRGTGGREGIIQYF
TRBJ1-1,-,TRBV5-1,few,TGCGCCAGCGCCCGACAGCAGAACACTGAAGCTTTCTTT,CASARQQNTEAFF
TRBJ1-2,-,TRBV27,-,TGTGCCAGCAGTCCCGGACAGAGATTAGGATATGGCTACACCTTC,CASSPGQRLGYGYTF
TRBJ2-3,-,TRBV3-1,many,TGTGCCAGCAGGGGGCGGGCAGATACGCAGTATTTT,CASRGRADTQYF
TRBJ2-6,-,TRBV5-6,-,TGTGCCAGCAGCTTGACGGGGATTCCTGGGGCCAACGTCCTGACTTTC,CASSLTGIPGANVLTF
TRBJ2-3,-,TRBV12-3/TRBV12-4,few,TGTGCCAGCAGTTTCAAGTTTACGCAGTATTTT,CASSFKFTQYF
TRBJ2-5,-,TRBV7-2,many,TGTGCCAGCAGCAAAGAAGGGCTAGGGACCCAGTACTTC,CASSKEGLGTQYF
TRBJ1-1,TRBD1,TRBV28,many,TGTGCCAGCAGTCTGGGACAGGGGGCGTTTGAAGCTTTCTTT,CASSLGQGAFEAFF
TRBJ2-1,TRBD1,TRBV7-8,-,TGTGCCAGCAGCGAGAAGACAGGGGTTTACAATGAGCAGTTCTTC,CASSEKTGVYNEQFF
TRBJ1-5,-,TRBV9,many,TGTGCCAGCAGCGATCACGCTAGCAATCAGCCCCAGCATTTT,CASSDHASNQPQHF
TRBJ1-1,TRBD1,TRBV7-2,few,TGTGCCAGCAGCTATAGTATGGGGACAGGGGGTCAAACTGAAGCTTTCTTT,CASSYSMGTGGQTEAFF
TRBJ2-5,TRBD1,TRBV6-1,many,TGTGCCAGCAGAGGGACAGATAATCAAGAGACCCAGTACTTC,CASRGTDNQETQYF
TRBJ2-1,TRBD1,TRBV5-4,once,TGTGCCAGCAGCTTTTATACGGTTTTCGCCGGGACAGGGCGACGCGGGCAGTTCTTC,CASSFYTVFAGTGRRGQFF
TRBJ1-5,-,TRBV20-1,few,TGCAGTGCTAGAGATCTGGTCGGCAGTGGAGATCAGCCCCAGCATTTT,CSARDLVGSGDQPQHF
TRBJ1-2,-,TRBV4-1,few,TGCGCCAGCAGCCAAGAATACAGGGTGGGCAACTATGGCTACACCTTC,CASSQEYRVGNYGYTF